The present T cell receptor (beta chain) was sequenced within a study of blood T cell repertoires in COVID-19 (dated by TCRdb to 2018 to 2020). Broadly, across the study: The collaborator samples originated in the United States, Italy and Spain and spanned the acute and convalescent phases of COVID-19. The material from the prospective study consisted of cDNA or gDNA derived from T cells, B-cell-depleted T cells, or PBMCs. The dataset comprised deeply sampled blood TCRbeta repertoires from subjects exposed to, actively infected with, or recovered from COVID-19. A freely available public database, intended as a resource for researchers studying the immune response to SARS-CoV-2, is where the repertoires were released. The samples were drawn from the first 160 participants of the ongoing ImmuneRACE study and from 1,254 subjects provided by 6 global collaborators. Sample metadata almost always included a de-identified subject ID, COVID-19 status, age in years and sex. Where available, HLA class I and class II types were taken from metadata supplied by the sample provider and were not determined by assay-based typing.

Trimming costs V 1 base and J 5 bases, and their ends lie 5 bases apart. The CDR3 starts with the cysteine, ends with the phenylalanine, and has 12 residues. Just the 36-base CDR3 DNA is kept, in frame starting at base 1. Via the germline V gene (reference sequence), CDR1 is SEHNR and CDR2 FQNEAQ. Findings and caveats that apply to the study as a whole: The amount of clinical and demographic metadata varied by source and participant and was provided uncurated.

The immunoSEQ Assay, a bias-controlled multiplex PCR, was used to amplify TCRbeta CDR3 regions from genomic DNA. The paper's processing steps were these. The number of nucleated cells in each sample was estimated from the amplification of reference gene primers within the assay. To quantify the absolute abundance of each unique TCRbeta CDR3 rearrangement, sequence reads were collapsed and filtered. For each sample, productive Simpson clonality was calculated as the square root of Simpson's diversity index across productive rearrangements. The table comes from immuneACCESS by way of TCRdb, which keeps in-frame sequences with V and J called. Part of the clones is missing from these tables; in studies checked, under half for an unresolved V gene and the rest for unknown reasons. V and J calls and clone size are copied from that table; D and trimming were computed from the DNA. Present in this sample are about 140,000 clones, 75% to 80% of which were seen just once. The top ten clonotypes cover under 3% of the sample.

Participants in the prospective study were aged about 18 to 95 years, lived in approximately 26 United States geographic areas, and enrolled through a virtual design. In the prospective study, participants were assigned to cohorts based on the clinical history participants reported in a screening survey and a study questionnaire. Recovered participants in ImmuneRACE Cohort 3 were defined as having two consecutive negative NP/OP PCR tests, clearance from a healthcare professional, or resolution of symptoms. In the prospective study, mobile phlebotomists collected whole blood, serum and a nasopharyngeal or oropharyngeal swab from each participant. Additional blood draws and questionnaires over an approximately two-month period could optionally be provided by prospective study participants. Before DNA extraction, blood samples from the prospective study were shipped at room temperature or frozen.

Of note for this clone: Its cognate antigen has yet to be identified. Nothing much larger sits one base from this clone, and base qualities are not available.

The receptor's source is a woman aged 50 to 60 who had recovered from COVID-19. The sequenced sample was PBMCs or T cells enriched from blood (not recorded which). The receptor chain draws on TRBV7-9 and TRBJ2-5; the D gene assignment is ambiguous. The nucleotides read TGTGCCAGCAGCTTAGAGGAGGAGACCCAGTACTTC. Its protein reads: CASSLEEETQYF.